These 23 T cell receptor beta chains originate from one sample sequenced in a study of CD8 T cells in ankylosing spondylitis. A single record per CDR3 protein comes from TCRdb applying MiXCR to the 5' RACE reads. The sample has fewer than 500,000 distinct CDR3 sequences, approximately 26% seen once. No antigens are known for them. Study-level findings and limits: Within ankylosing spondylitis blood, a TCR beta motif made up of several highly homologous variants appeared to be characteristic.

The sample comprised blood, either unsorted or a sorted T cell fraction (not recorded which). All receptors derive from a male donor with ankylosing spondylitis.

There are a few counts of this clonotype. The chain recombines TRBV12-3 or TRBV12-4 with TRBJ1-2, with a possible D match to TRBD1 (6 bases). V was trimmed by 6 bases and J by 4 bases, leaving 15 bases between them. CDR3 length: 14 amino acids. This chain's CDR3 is CASRLRGEGYGYTF. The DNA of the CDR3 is TGTGCCAGCAGACTCAGGGGCGAGGGCTATGGCTACACCTTC.

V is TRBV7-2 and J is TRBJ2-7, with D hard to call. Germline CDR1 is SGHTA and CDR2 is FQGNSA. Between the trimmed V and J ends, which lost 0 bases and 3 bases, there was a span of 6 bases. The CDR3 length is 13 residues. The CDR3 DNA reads TGTGCCAGCAGCTTAGCGCAAGGCTACGAGCAGTACGTC. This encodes CASSLAQGYEQYV.

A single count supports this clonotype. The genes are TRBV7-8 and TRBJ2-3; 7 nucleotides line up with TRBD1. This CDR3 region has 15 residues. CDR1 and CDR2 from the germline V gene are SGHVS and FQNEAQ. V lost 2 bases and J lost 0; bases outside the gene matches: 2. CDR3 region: CASSLTGQSTDTQYF. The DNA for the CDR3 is TGTGCCAGCAGCTTAACGGGACAGAGCACAGATACGCAGTATTTT.

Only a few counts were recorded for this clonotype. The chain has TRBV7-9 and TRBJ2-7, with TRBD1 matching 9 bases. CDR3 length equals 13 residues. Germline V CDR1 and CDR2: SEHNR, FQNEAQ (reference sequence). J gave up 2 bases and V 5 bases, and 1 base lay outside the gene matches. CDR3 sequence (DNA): TGTGCCAGCAGCCGGACAGGGGCCTACGAGCAGTACTTC. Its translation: CASSRTGAYEQYF.

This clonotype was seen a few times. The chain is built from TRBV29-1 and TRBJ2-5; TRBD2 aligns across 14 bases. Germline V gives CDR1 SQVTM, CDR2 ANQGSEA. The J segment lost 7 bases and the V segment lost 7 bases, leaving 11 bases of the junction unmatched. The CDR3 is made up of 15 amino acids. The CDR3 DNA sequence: TGCAGCGCCAAGGGGACTAGCGGGGGCCTTGGGACCCAGTACTTC. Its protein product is CSAKGTSGGLGTQYF. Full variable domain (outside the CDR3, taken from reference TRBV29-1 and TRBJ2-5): SAVISQKPSRDICQRGTSLTIQCQVDSQVTMMFWYRQQPGQSLTLIATANQGSEATYESGFVIDKFPISRPNLTFSTLTVSNMSPEDSSIYLCSAKGTSGGLGTQYFGPGTRLLVL.

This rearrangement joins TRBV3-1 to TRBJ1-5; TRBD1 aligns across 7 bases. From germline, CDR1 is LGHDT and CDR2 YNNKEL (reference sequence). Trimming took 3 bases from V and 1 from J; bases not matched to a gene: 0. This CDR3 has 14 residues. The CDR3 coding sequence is TGTGCCAGCAGCCAGACAGGGAGCAATCAGCCCCAGCATTTT. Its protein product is CASSQTGSNQPQHF. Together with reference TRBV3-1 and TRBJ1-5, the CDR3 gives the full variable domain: DTAVSQTPKYLVTQMGNDKSIKCEQNLGHDTMYWYKQDSKKFLKIMFSYNNKELIINETVPNRFSPKSPDKAHLNLHINSLELGDSAVYFCASSQTGSNQPQHFGDGTRLSIL.

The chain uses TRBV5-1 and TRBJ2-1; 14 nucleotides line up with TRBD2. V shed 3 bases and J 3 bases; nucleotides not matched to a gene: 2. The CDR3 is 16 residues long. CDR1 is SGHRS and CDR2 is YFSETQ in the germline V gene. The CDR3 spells CASSWGLAGDYNEQFF. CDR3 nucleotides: TGCGCCAGCAGCTGGGGACTAGCGGGAGACTACAATGAGCAGTTCTTC.

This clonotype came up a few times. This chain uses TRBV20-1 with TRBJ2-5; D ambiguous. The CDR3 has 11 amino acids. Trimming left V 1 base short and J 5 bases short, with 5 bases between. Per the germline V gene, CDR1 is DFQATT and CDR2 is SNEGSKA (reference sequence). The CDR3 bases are TGCAGTGCTAGAGCTGGGGAGACCCAGTACTTC. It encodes CSARAGETQYF.

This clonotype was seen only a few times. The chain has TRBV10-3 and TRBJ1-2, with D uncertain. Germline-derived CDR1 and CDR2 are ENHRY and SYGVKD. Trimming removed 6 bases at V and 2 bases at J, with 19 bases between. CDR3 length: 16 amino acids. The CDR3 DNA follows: TGTGCCATCAGCAGAAGGATCAACGGGCCCAACTATGGCTACACCTTC. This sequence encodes CAISRRINGPNYGYTF.

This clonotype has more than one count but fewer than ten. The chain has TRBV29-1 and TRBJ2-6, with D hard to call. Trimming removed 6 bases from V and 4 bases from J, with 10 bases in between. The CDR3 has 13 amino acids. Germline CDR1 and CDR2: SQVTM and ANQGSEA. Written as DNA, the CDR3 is TGCAGCGTCGTCCTTGGCGGGGCCAACGTCCTGACTTTC. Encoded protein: CSVVLGGANVLTF.

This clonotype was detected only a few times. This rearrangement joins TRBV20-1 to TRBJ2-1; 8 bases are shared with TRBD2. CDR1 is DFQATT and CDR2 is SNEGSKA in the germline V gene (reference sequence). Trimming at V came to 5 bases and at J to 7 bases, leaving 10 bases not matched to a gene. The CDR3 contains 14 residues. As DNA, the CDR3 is TGCAGTGCTCCCGGGGGACTAGAAAGGAATGAGCAGTTCTTC. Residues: CSAPGGLERNEQFF.

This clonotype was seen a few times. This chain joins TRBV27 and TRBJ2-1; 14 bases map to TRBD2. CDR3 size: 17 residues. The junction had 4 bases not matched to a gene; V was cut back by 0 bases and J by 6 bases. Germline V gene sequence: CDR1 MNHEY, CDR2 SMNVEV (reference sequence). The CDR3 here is CASSLSFGTSGSNEQFF. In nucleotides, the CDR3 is TGTGCCAGCAGTTTATCCTTCGGGACTAGCGGGAGCAATGAGCAGTTCTTC.

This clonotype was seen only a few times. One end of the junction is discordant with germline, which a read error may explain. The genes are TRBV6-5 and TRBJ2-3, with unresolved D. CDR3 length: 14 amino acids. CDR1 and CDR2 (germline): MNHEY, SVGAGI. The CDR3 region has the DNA TGTGCCAGCAATTACGTCATTAGCACAGATACGCAGTATTTT. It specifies CASNYVISTDTQYF.

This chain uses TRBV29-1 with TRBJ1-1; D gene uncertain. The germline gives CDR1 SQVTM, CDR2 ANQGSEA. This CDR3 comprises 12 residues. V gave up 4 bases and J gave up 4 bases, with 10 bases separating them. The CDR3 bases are TGCAGCGTTGTGGGGAGAACCACTGAAGCTTTCTTT. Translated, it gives CSVVGRTTEAFF.

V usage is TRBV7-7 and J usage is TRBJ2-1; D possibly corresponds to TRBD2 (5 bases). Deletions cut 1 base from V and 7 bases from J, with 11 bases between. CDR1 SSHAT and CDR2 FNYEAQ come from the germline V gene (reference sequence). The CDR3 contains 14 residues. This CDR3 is CASSLEGESNEQFF. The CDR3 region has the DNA TGTGCCAGCAGCTTAGAGGGAGAATCGAATGAGCAGTTCTTC. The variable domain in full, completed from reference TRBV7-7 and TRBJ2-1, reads GAGVSQSPRYKVTKRGQDVTLRCDPISSHATLYWYQQALGQGPEFLTYFNYEAQPDKSGLPSDRFSAERPEGSISTLTIQRTEQRDSAMYRCASSLEGESNEQFFGPGTRLTVL.

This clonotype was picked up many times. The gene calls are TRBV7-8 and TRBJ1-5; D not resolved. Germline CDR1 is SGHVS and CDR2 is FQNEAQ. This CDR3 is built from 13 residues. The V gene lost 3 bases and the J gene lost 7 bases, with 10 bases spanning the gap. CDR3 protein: CASSLGDGQPQHF. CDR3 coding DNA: TGTGCCAGCAGCTTGGGAGATGGGCAGCCCCAGCATTTT.

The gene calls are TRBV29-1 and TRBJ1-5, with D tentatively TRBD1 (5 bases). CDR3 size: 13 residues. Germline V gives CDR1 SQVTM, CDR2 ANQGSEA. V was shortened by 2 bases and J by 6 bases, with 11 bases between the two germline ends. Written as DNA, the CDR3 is TGCAGCGTTGAAATATCAAGGGGTCAGCCCCAGCATTTT. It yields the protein CSVEISRGQPQHF.

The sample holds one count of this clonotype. CDR3 sequence reads: CASSEWREGPYEQYV. The CDR3 coding sequence is TGTGCCAGCAGTGAATGGCGGGAGGGCCCCTACGAGCAGTACGTC. This chain connects TRBV6-1 to TRBJ2-7; 9 bases line up with TRBD2. CDR1 is MNHNS, CDR2 SASEGT, per germline. Trimming at V came to 2 bases and at J to 2 bases, leaving 4 bases not matched to a gene. CDR3 length equals 15 residues.

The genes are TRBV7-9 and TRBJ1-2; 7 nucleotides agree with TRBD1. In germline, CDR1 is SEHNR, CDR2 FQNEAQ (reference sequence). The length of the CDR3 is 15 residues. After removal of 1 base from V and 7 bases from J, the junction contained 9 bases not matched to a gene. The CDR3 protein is CASSLVATGVRGYTF. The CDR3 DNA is TGTGCCAGCAGCTTAGTGGCAACAGGGGTTCGTGGCTACACCTTC.

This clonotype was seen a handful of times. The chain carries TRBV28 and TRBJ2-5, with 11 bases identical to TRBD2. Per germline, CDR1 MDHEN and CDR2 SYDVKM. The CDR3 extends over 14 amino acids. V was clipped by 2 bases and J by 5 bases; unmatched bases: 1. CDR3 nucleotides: TGTGCCAGCAGTTTAACTAGCGGGAGCGAGACCCAGTACTTC. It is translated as CASSLTSGSETQYF.

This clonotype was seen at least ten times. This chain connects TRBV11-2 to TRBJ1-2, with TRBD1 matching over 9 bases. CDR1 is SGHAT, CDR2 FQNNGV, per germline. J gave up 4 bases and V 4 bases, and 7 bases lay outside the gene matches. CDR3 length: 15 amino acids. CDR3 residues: CASSSWDRAGYGYTF. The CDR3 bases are TGTGCCAGCAGCTCGTGGGACAGGGCTGGCTATGGCTACACCTTC.

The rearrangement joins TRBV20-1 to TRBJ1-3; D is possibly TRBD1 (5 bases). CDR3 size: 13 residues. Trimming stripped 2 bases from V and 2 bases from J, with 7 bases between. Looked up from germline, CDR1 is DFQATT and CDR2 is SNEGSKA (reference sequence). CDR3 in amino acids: CSARWGAGNTIYF. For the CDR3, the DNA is TGCAGTGCTAGATGGGGGGCTGGAAACACCATATATTTT.

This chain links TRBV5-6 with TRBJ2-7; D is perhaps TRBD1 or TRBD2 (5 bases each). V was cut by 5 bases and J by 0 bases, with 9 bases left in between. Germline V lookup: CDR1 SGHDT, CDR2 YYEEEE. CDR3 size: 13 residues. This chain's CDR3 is CASRGVLSYEQYF. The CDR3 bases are TGTGCCAGCAGGGGGGTCCTCTCCTACGAGCAGTACTTC. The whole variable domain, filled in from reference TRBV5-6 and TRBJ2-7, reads DAGVTQSPTHLIKTRGQQVTLRCSPKSGHDTVSWYQQALGQGPQFIFQYYEEEERQRGNFPDRFSGHQFPNYSSELNVNALLLGDSALYLCASRGVLSYEQYFGPGTRLTVT.